A single sample is the source of the 17 T cell receptor beta chains below, sequenced in a study of blood T cell repertoires in COVID-19. The method was immunoSEQ multiplex PCR; TCRdb's version includes in-frame clones alone and lacks a portion of them. The table includes fewer than 150,000 clones, around 90% detected once. Sequencing was performed on peripheral blood. Receptors were obtained from an elderly woman with acute or convalescent COVID-19.

The chain carries TRBV12-5 and TRBJ1-6, with TRBD1 identical over 8 bases. CDR1 LGHNT and CDR2 FRNRAP come from the germline V gene. This CDR3 comprises 13 residues. V lost 7 bases to trimming and J lost 10 bases; unmatched junction nucleotides: 6. The CDR3 loop is CASAPQGGSPLHF. In DNA, the CDR3 is TGTGCTAGTGCCCCACAGGGGGGATCACCCCTCCACTTT.

This clone has more than one count but fewer than ten. The chain carries TRBV7-2 and TRBJ1-6; no reliable D call. Trimming left V 2 bases short and J 9 bases short, with 17 bases between. CDR3 length: 16 amino acids. Germline-derived CDR1 and CDR2 are SGHTA and FQGNSA. Here the CDR3 DNA reads TGTGCCAGCAGCTTAACTCCAACGCCCGCAGGTTCACCCCTCCACTTT. Its translation: CASSLTPTPAGSPLHF.

This clone was detected a few times. The rearrangement links TRBV2 to TRBJ1-5, with D maybe TRBD1 (6 bases). The germline V gene has CDR1 SNHLY and CDR2 FYNNEI. The CDR3 totals 14 residues. Trimming took 7 bases from V and 3 from J, leaving 13 bases between them. The DNA for the CDR3 is TGTGCCAGCATGGGGGGGCTCAACAATCAGCCCCAGCATTTT. Protein product: CASMGGLNNQPQHF. The full variable domain, its missing parts supplied by reference TRBV2 and TRBJ1-5, is EPEVTQTPSHQVTQMGQEVILRCVPISNHLYFYWYRQILGQKVEFLVSFYNNEISEKSEIFDDQFSVERPDGSNFTLKIRSTKLEDSAMYFCASMGGLNNQPQHFGDGTRLSIL.

This clone was seen a few times. This chain's CDR3 is CASSGLTGRTGQQNYGYTF. As DNA, the CDR3 is TGTGCCAGCAGTGGTCTAACCGGTCGAACGGGACAGCAAAACTATGGCTACACCTTC. The chain has TRBV6-1 and TRBJ1-2; 7 nucleotides align to TRBD1. V gave up 4 bases and J gave up 2 bases; unmatched junction bases: 19. CDR3 length: 19 residues. Germline CDR1 reads MNHNS; CDR2 reads SASEGT.

The chain has TRBV19 and TRBJ2-4; 11 bases fit TRBD2. The V gene's germline CDR1 is LNHDA and CDR2 SQIVND (reference sequence). The trim removed 3 bases at V and 0 bases at J, leaving 7 bases unmatched. This CDR3 comprises 18 residues. The CDR3 DNA is TGTGCCAGTAGTATGGTGCTAGCGGGGGGCCTAGCCAAAAACATTCAGTACTTC. Translating gives CASSMVLAGGLAKNIQYF.

The rearrangement uses TRBV2 and TRBJ1-1; D may be TRBD1 (6 bases). V was clipped by 4 bases and J by 4 bases, with 16 bases between them. The CDR3 runs to 15 residues. Germline CDR1 reads SNHLY; CDR2 reads FYNNEI. The CDR3 region is CASSGPGGLSTEAFF. The CDR3 coding sequence is TGTGCCAGCAGTGGGCCGGGGGGCCTGAGCACTGAAGCTTTCTTT.

In its sample, this clone was seen once. This chain uses TRBV13 with TRBJ1-4, with a weak D call TRBD1 (5 bases). The V gene's germline CDR1 is PRHDT and CDR2 FYEKMQ (reference sequence). V lost 4 bases and J 3 bases, leaving 12 bases between the germline ends. CDR3 size: 15 residues. DNA of the CDR3: TGTGCCAGCAGCTCCTACAGGTGGGCTAATGAAAAACTGTTTTTT. It translates to CASSSYRWANEKLFF.

V is TRBV2 and J is TRBJ2-1; perhaps TRBD2 as D (6 bases). V dropped 5 bases and J dropped 3 bases, with 11 bases sitting between them. CDR1 and CDR2 from the germline V gene are SNHLY and FYNNEI. This CDR3 contains 14 residues. CDR3: CASSSAGNYNEQFF. The CDR3 DNA reads as TGTGCCAGCAGTTCGGCGGGGAACTACAATGAGCAGTTCTTC.

V usage is TRBV5-1 and J usage is TRBJ1-2; possibly TRBD1 for D (6 bases). V lost 4 bases and J 5 bases, leaving 15 bases between the germline ends. The germline V gene encodes CDR1 SGHRS and CDR2 YFSETQ. The CDR3 has 14 amino acids. CDR3 in DNA: TGCGCCAGCAGCCAGGAGGACAGAGGATATGGCTACACCTTC. Translating gives CASSQEDRGYGYTF.

V is TRBV5-1 and J is TRBJ2-1, with TRBD2 matching 10 bases. Unmatched junction bases numbered 11, after V lost 1 base and J lost 10 bases. The CDR3 runs to 16 residues. Germline loops: CDR1 SGHRS, CDR2 YFSETQ. CDR3 region: CASSLPNPGTSVEQFF. The CDR3 DNA follows: TGCGCCAGCAGCTTGCCCAACCCCGGGACTAGCGTGGAGCAGTTCTTC.

This rearrangement joins TRBV2 to TRBJ1-3; D is unresolved. CDR3 length equals 13 residues. V lost 6 bases and J 1 base, leaving 7 bases between the germline ends. From germline, CDR1 is SNHLY and CDR2 FYNNEI. The CDR3 DNA reads TGTGCCAGCAGGCGGGGTTCTGGAAACACCATATATTTT. It is translated as CASRRGSGNTIYF.

J is TRBJ1-3 and V is TRBV19; 7 bases align to TRBD1. V trimming: 4 bases; J trimming: 8 bases; junction bases outside the gene matches: 5. CDR3 size: 13 residues. In germline, CDR1 is LNHDA, CDR2 SQIVND (reference sequence). The CDR3 reads CASSKRGPDTIYF. For the CDR3, the DNA is TGTGCCAGTAGTAAGAGGGGGCCTGACACCATATATTTT.

The rearrangement joins TRBV3-1 (or the pseudogene TRBV3-2) to TRBJ1-6, with D hard to call. The CDR3 length is 15 residues. Per the germline V gene, CDR1 is LGHDT and CDR2 is YNNKEL (reference sequence). V lost 4 bases, J lost 0 bases, and 7 bases lay in between. The chain's CDR3 is CASSPMSSYNSPLHF. Written as DNA, the CDR3 is TGTGCCAGCAGCCCCATGAGCTCCTATAATTCACCCCTCCACTTT.

The rearrangement uses TRBV5-5 and TRBJ1-4; D not resolved. CDR1 is SGHKS, CDR2 YYEKEE, per germline (reference sequence). Trimming stripped 4 bases from V and 8 bases from J, with 21 bases between. There are 16 residues in the CDR3. DNA for the CDR3: TGTGCCAGCAGCAGCTGGACGGACTCTAAGAGGGAAAAACTGTTTTTT. This translates into CASSSWTDSKREKLFF.

V usage is TRBV23-1 and J usage is TRBJ2-7; 7 positions match TRBD1. TRBV23-1 is an open reading frame, and its role is uncertain. CDR3 length: 14 amino acids. The J segment lost 5 bases and the V segment lost 4 bases, leaving 8 bases of the junction unmatched. The chain's CDR3 is CASSPTGVSDEQYF. The CDR3 DNA follows: TGCGCCAGCAGTCCTACAGGGGTGTCGGACGAGCAGTACTTC.

The sample holds a few counts of this clone. The chain is built from TRBV2 and TRBJ1-5; D possibly corresponds to TRBD1 (5 bases). Germline values: CDR1 SNHLY, CDR2 FYNNEI. V gave up 3 bases and J gave up 0 bases, with 18 bases separating them. The CDR3 spans 18 residues. The CDR3 is CASSEGQGGPYSNQPQHF. DNA for the CDR3: TGTGCCAGCAGTGAGGGGCAGGGAGGACCCTATAGCAATCAGCCCCAGCATTTT.

The rearrangement links TRBV7-2 to TRBJ2-1, with 9 bases matching TRBD2. There are 16 residues in the CDR3. Per germline, CDR1 SGHTA and CDR2 FQGNSA. V gave up 3 bases and J gave up 4 bases; unmatched junction bases: 7. This CDR3 is CASSFRAGGPYNEQFF. DNA for the CDR3: TGTGCCAGCAGCTTTAGGGCGGGGGGGCCATACAATGAGCAGTTCTTC.